The clone carrying this TCR beta chain was seen at least ten times. The antigen remains undetermined. MiXCR, run by TCRdb on the 5' RACE reads, gives a single entry per CDR3 protein. The sample lists roughly 35,000 distinct CDR3 sequences, around 7% occurring once. This record comes from a study of early T cells in non-severe SARS-CoV-2 infection. Study overall: Alpha and beta chains were unpaired, from unsorted whole-blood bulk RNA.

Overall study findings and caveats: VDJdb matching, biased toward anti-spike CD8 responses, missed private and CD4 specificities.

Trimming stripped 0 bases from V and 1 base from J, with 13 bases between. The germline V gene encodes CDR1 DFQATT and CDR2 SNEGSKA (reference sequence). This CDR3 has 16 amino acids. The sequenced sample was whole blood. This clonotype was obtained from an adult who was a healthcare worker with PCR-confirmed SARS-CoV-2 infection or an uninfected control (not recorded which). The chain couples TRBV20-1 to TRBJ1-5; maybe TRBD1 (5 bases). DNA of the CDR3: TGCAGTGCTAGAGACAGGGCGGTGAAAAGCAATCAGCCCCAGCATTTT. Protein: CSARDRAVKSNQPQHF.